This T cell receptor beta chain comes out of a study of blood T cell repertoires in COVID-19. Study at large: The origin of the acute and convalescent COVID-19 samples was the United States, Italy and Spain.

Residents of approximately 25 US areas, aged roughly 18 to 90 years, made up the participants. Participant-reported clinical history was the basis for cohort assignment. Original processing methods: Estimation of nucleated cell counts relied on the amplification of reference gene primers. The assay was immunoSEQ multiplex PCR, and TCRdb's table has in-frame clones only and misses some. Clone size and V and J calls were adopted from that table, with D and trimming inferred from the DNA. The data contain approximately 210,000 clones, 81% of them singletons. This CDR3 is 14 amino acids long. This TCR derives from a woman aged 50 to 60 with acute COVID-19. The chain couples TRBV21-1 to TRBJ2-7; TRBD2 was called by the table and not checked on the DNA. TRBV21-1 is a known pseudogene. Input material: PBMCs or T cells enriched from blood (not recorded which). This CDR3 reads CASSRTEDDYEQYF. For the CDR3, the DNA is TGTGCCAGCAGCCGTACTGAGGATGACTACGAGCAGTACTTC.